Below, one T cell receptor (beta chain) is given with its context. What it binds is not known. This specimen comes from a study of post-analysis software for immune sequencing data. V was clipped by 7 bases and J by 1 base; unmatched bases: 3. Germline CDR1 and CDR2: MNHNS and SASEGT. The CDR3 totals 14 residues. The study, taken as a whole, reports: For normalized Chao1 diversity, multiple sclerosis patients scored significantly lower than controls did. Patients had higher frequencies than controls of a handful of TRBV segments, including TRBV5-6, TRBV5-1 and TRBV20-1. Strong co-clustering by F measure was evident for samples that had been prepared in the same batch.

Each TCR beta cDNA library carried unique molecular identifiers. The source material, roughly 0.9 to 11 million T cells, gave rise to roughly 500,000 cDNA molecules. TCRdb reanalysed the PCR reads using MiXCR and keeps one entry per CDR3 protein. The table records about 540,000 distinct CDR3 sequences, roughly 34% of them present only once. The V and J genes are TRBV6-1 and TRBJ2-3; TRBD2 matches 9 bases. The source is a girl under 18 with multiple sclerosis. Sequencing was carried out using blood. CDR3 bases: TGTGCCAGCATCCAGCGGGGGGGCACAGATACGCAGTATTTT. The encoded protein is CASIQRGGTDTQYF.